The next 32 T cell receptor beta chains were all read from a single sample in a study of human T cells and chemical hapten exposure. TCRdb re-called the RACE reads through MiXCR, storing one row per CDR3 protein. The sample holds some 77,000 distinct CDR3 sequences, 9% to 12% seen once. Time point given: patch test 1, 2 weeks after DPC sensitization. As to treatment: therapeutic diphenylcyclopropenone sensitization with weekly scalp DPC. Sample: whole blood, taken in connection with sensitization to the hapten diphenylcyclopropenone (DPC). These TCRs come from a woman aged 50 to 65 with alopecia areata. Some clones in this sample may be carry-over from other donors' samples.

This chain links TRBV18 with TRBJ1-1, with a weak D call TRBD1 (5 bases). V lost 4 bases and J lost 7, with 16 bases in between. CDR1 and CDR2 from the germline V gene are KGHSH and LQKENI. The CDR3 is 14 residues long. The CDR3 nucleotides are TGTGCCAGCTCACTATTCGACAGTAGAGGTGAAGCTTTCTTT. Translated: CASSLFDSRGEAFF.

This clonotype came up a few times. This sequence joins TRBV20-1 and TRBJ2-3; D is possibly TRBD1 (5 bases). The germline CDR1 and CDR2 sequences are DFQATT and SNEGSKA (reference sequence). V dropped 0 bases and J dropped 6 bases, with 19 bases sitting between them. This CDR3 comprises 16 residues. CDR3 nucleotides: TGCAGTGCTAGAGACTTGCGACAGCCCTTCACGGATACGCAGTATTTT. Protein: CSARDLRQPFTDTQYF.

The CDR3 loop is CASSPRLSGANVLTF. Written as DNA, the CDR3 is TGTGCCAGCAGCCCGAGGCTCTCTGGGGCCAACGTCCTGACTTTC. The V call is TRBV27, the J call TRBJ2-6; D remains unclear. Per germline, CDR1 MNHEY and CDR2 SMNVEV (reference sequence). This CDR3 contains 15 residues. Trimming pared 6 bases from V and 0 bases from J, leaving 9 bases between.

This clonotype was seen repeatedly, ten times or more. The CDR3 DNA is TGTGCCACCAGTGGGACAGGGTGGAACCAGCCCCAGCATTTT. Translating it yields CATSGTGWNQPQHF. The chain uses TRBV24-1 and TRBJ1-5; TRBD1 matches 8 bases. V lost 5 bases to trimming and J lost 7 bases; unmatched junction nucleotides: 6. The CDR3 covers 14 residues. CDR1 KGHDR and CDR2 SFDVKD come from the germline V gene.

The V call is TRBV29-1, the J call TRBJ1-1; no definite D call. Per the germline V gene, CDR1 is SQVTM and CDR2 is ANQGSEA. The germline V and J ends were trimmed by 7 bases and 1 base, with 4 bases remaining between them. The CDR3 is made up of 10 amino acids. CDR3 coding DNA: TGCAGCGGGGAGAACACTGAAGCTTTCTTT. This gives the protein CSGENTEAFF. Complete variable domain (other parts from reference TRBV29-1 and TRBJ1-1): SAVISQKPSRDICQRGTSLTIQCQVDSQVTMMFWYRQQPGQSLTLIATANQGSEATYESGFVIDKFPISRPNLTFSTLTVSNMSPEDSSIYLCSGENTEAFFGQGTRLTVV.

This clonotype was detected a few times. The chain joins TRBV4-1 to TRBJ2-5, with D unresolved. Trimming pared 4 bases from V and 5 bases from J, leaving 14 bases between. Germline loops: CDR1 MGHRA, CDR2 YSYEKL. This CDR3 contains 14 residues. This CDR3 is CASSLKRGEETQYF. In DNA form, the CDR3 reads TGCGCCAGCAGCCTTAAACGAGGCGAGGAGACCCAGTACTTC.

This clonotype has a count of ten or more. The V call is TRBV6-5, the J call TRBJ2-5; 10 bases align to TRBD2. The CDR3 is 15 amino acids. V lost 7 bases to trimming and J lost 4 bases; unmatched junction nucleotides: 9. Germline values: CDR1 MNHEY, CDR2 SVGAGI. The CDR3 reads CASTPLVAGGETQYF. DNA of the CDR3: TGTGCCAGCACCCCACTGGTAGCGGGAGGAGAGACCCAGTACTTC.

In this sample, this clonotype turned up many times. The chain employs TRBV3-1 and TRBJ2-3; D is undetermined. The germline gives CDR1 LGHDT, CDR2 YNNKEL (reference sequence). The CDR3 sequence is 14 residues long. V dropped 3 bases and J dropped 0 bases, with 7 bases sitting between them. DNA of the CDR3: TGTGCCAGCAGCCAGACTCCTAGCACAGATACGCAGTATTTT. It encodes CASSQTPSTDTQYF.

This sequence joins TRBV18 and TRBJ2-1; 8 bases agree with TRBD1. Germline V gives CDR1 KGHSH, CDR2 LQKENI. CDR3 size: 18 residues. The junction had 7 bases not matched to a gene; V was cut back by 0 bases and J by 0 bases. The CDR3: CASSPPQGAQNSYNEQFF. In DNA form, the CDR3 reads TGTGCCAGCTCACCACCGCAGGGGGCGCAGAACTCCTACAATGAGCAGTTCTTC.

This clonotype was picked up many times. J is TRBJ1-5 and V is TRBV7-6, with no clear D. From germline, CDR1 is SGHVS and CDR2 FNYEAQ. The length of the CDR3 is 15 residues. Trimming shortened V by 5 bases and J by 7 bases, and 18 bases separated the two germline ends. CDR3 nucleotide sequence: TGTGCCAGCAGCCCAAAGGGTGATGGGAGACAGCCCCAGCATTTT. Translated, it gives CASSPKGDGRQPQHF.

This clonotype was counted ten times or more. The CDR3 nucleotides read TGTGCCTGGACTAGCGGGAATCCCTCCTACAATGAGCAGTTCTTC. This gives the protein CAWTSGNPSYNEQFF. The rearrangement joins TRBV30 to TRBJ2-1; 9 bases fit TRBD2. The CDR3 has 15 amino acids. Germline loops: CDR1 GTSNPN, CDR2 SVGIG (reference sequence). V dropped 4 bases and J dropped 0; count of bases not matched to a gene: 4.

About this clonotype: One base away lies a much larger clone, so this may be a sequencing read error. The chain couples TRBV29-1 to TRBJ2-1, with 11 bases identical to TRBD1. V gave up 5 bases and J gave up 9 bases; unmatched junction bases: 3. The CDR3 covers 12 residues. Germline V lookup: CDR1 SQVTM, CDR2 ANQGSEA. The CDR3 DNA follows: TGCAGCGTTAGGACAGGGGGCATTGAGCAGTTCTTC. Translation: CSVRTGGIEQFF.

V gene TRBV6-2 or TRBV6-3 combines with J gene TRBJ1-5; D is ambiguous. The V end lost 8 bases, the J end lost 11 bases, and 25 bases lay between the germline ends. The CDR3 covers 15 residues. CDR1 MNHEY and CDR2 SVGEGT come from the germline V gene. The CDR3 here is CASPSGSRAPEAQHF. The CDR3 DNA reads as TGTGCCAGCCCCTCGGGCTCTAGGGCCCCTGAAGCCCAGCATTTT.

The CDR3 is CASSEQGAQPQHF. The CDR3 DNA reads TGCGCCAGCAGCGAACAGGGAGCCCAGCCCCAGCATTTT. This chain joins TRBV5-1 and TRBJ1-5; D possibly corresponds to TRBD1 (6 bases). CDR1 and CDR2 from the germline V gene are SGHRS and YFSETQ. The ends were cut back, 4 bases at V and 7 bases at J, with 12 bases in the middle. There are 13 residues in the CDR3. The whole variable domain, filled in from reference TRBV5-1 and TRBJ1-5, reads KAGVTQTPRYLIKTRGQQVTLSCSPISGHRSVSWYQQTPGQGLQFLFEYFSETQRNKGNFPGRFSGRQFSNSRSEMNVSTLELGDSALYLCASSEQGAQPQHFGDGTRLSIL.

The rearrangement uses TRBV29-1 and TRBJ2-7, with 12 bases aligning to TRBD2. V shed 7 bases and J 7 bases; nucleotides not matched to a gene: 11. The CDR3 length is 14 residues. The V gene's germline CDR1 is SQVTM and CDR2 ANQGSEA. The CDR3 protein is CSARELAGGGEQYF. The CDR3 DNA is TGCAGCGCGCGAGAACTAGCGGGAGGTGGGGAGCAGTACTTC.

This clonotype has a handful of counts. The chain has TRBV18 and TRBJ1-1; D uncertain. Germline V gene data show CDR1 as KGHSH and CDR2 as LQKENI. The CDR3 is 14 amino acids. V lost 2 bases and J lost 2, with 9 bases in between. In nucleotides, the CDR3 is TGTGCCAGCTCACCAGAAACAGTTAACACTGAAGCTTTCTTT. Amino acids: CASSPETVNTEAFF.

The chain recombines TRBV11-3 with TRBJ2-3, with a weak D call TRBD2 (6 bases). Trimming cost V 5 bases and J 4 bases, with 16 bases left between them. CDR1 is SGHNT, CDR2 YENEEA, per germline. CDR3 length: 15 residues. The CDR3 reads CASSRRGPGADTQYF. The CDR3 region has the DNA TGTGCCAGCAGCCGGAGGGGACCGGGGGCAGATACGCAGTATTTT. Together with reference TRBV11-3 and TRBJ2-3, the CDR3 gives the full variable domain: EAGVVQSPRYKIIEKKQPVAFWCNPISGHNTLYWYLQNLGQGPELLIRYENEEAVDDSQLPKDRFSAERLKGVDSTLKIQPAELGDSAVYLCASSRRGPGADTQYFGPGTRLTVL.

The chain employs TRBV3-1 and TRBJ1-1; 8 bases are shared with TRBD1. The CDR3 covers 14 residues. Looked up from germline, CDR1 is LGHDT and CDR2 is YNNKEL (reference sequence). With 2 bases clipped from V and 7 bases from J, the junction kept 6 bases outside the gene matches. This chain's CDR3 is CASSQRTGSSEAFF. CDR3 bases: TGTGCCAGCAGCCAACGGACAGGGAGCAGTGAAGCTTTCTTT.

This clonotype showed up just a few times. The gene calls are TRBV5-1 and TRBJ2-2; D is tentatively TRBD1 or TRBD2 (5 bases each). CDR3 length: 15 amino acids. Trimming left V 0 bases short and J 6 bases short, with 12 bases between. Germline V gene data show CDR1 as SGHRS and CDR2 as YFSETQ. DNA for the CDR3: TGCGCCAGCAGCTTGGTGTCAGGGACGCCCGGGGAGCTGTTTTTT. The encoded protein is CASSLVSGTPGELFF. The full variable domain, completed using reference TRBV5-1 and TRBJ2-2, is KAGVTQTPRYLIKTRGQQVTLSCSPISGHRSVSWYQQTPGQGLQFLFEYFSETQRNKGNFPGRFSGRQFSNSRSEMNVSTLELGDSALYLCASSLVSGTPGELFFGEGSRLTVL.

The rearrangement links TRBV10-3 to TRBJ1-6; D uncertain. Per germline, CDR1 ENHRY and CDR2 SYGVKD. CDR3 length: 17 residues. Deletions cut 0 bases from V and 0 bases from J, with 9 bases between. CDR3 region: CAISESARSSYNSPLHF. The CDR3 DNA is TGTGCCATCAGTGAGTCGGCCAGGAGCTCCTATAATTCACCCCTCCACTTT.

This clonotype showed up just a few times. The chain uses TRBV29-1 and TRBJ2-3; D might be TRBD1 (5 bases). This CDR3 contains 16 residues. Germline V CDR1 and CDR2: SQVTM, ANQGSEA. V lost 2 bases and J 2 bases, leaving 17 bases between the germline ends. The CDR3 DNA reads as TGCAGCGTTGAACGGCACAGGACGGCCACCACAGATACGCAGTATTTT. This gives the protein CSVERHRTATTDTQYF.

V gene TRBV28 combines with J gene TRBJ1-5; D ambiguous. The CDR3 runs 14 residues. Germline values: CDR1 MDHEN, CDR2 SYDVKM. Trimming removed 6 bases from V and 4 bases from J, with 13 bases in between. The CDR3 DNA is TGTGCCAGCAGCCTACGCACAGCTAATCAGCCCCAGCATTTT. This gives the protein CASSLRTANQPQHF.

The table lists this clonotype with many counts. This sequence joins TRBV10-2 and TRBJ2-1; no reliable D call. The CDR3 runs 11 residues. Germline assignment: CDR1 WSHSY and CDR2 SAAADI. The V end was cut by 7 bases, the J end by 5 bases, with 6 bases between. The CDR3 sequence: CASTGDNEQFF. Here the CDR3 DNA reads TGCGCCAGCACTGGGGACAATGAGCAGTTCTTC.

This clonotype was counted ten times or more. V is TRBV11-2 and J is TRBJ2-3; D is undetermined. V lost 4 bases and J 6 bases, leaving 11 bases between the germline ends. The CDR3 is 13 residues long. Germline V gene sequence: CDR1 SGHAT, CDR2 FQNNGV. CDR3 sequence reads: CASSSPREDTQYF. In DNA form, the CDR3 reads TGTGCCAGCAGCTCACCCCGAGAGGATACGCAGTATTTT.

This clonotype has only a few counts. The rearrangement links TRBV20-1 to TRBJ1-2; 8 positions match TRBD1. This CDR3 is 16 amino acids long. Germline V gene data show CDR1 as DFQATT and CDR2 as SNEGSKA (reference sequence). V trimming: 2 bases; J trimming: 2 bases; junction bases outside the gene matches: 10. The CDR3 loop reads CSARTTGDSDNYGYTF. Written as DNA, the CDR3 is TGCAGTGCTAGAACGACAGGGGACAGCGACAACTATGGCTACACCTTC.

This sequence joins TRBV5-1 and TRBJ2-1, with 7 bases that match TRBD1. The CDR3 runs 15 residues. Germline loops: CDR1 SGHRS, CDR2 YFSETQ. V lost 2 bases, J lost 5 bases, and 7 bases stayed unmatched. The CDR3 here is CASSLGGQQNNEQFF. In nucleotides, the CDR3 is TGCGCCAGCAGCTTAGGGGGACAGCAAAACAATGAGCAGTTCTTC.

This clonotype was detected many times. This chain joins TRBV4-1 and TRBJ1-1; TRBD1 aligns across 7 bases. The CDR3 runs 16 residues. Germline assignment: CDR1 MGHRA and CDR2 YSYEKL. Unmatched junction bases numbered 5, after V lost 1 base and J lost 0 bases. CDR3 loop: CASSQGPQGMNTEAFF. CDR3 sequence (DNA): TGCGCCAGCAGCCAAGGCCCACAGGGGATGAACACTGAAGCTTTCTTT.

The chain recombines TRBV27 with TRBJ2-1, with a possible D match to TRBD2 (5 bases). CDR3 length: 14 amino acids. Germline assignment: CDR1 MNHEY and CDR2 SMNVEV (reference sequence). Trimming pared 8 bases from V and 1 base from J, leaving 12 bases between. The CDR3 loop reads CASLPTGSYNEQFF. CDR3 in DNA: TGTGCCAGCTTGCCGACGGGATCCTACAATGAGCAGTTCTTC.

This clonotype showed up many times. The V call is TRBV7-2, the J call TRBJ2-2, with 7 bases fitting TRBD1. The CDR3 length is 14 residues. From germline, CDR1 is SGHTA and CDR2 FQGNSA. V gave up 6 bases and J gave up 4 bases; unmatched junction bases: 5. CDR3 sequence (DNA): TGTGCCAGCAGGGTAGGGGGCAGCACCGGGGAGCTGTTTTTT. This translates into CASRVGGSTGELFF. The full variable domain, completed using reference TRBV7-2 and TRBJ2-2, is GAGVSQSPSNKVTEKGKDVELRCDPISGHTALYWYRQSLGQGLEFLIYFQGNSAPDKSGLPSDRFSAERTGGSVSTLTIQRTQQEDSAVYLCASRVGGSTGELFFGEGSRLTVL.

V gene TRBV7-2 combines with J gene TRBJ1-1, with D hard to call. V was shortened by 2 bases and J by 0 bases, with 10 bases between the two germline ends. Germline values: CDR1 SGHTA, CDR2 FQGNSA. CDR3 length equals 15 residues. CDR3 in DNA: TGTGCCAGCAGCTTAACGGGAGACATGAACACTGAAGCTTTCTTT. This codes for CASSLTGDMNTEAFF.

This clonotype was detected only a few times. The CDR3 DNA follows: TGTGCCAGCAGCTTAGAAAGGTGGACAGGGACGGTTGAAAAACTGTTTTTT. It yields the protein CASSLERWTGTVEKLFF. The chain uses TRBV7-8 and TRBJ1-4, with TRBD1 identical over 8 bases. The CDR3 extends over 17 amino acids. V shed 1 base, J shed 7 bases, and the junction held 11 bases outside the gene matches. Germline V gives CDR1 SGHVS, CDR2 FQNEAQ.

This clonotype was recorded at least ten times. CDR3 in DNA: TGTGCCAGCAGCTCCGGGACAGGGGGCCAGCCCCAGCATTTT. It translates to CASSSGTGGQPQHF. The chain joins TRBV7-6 to TRBJ1-5; the match to TRBD1 covers 12 bases. From germline, CDR1 is SGHVS and CDR2 FNYEAQ. CDR3 length equals 14 residues. Trimming removed 4 bases from V and 7 bases from J; junction bases left unmatched: 2.